The 14 T cell receptor beta chains below were found in one sample sequenced in a study of Tregs in tolerant kidney transplant recipients. The repertoire was sequenced with immunoSEQ multiplex PCR; TCRdb's copy has only in-frame clones and lacks some. The profile shows tens of thousands of clones, 84% of them singletons. Input material: CD4+ T cells from blood. The receptors were sampled from a human donor in good health.

The chain employs TRBV6-1 and TRBJ1-2; unclear D gene. This CDR3 contains 13 residues. Per the germline V gene, CDR1 is MNHNS and CDR2 is SASEGT. The V gene lost 6 bases and the J gene lost 6 bases, with 14 bases spanning the gap. For the CDR3, the DNA is TGTGCCAGCAGCGACACCCGCTCTGATGGCTACACCTTC. Protein product: CASSDTRSDGYTF.

This clone appeared a few times. The J gene is TRBJ2-7, the V gene TRBV9, with 8 bases matching TRBD2. Per germline, CDR1 SGDLS and CDR2 YYNGEE. CDR3 length: 14 residues. The junction had 15 bases not matched to a gene; V was cut back by 7 bases and J by 9 bases. CDR3 loop: CASYQASGFVRQYF. In DNA, the CDR3 is TGTGCCAGCTACCAAGCTAGCGGGTTTGTTCGGCAGTACTTC.

The chain is built from TRBV30 and TRBJ1-2, with D uncertain. The CDR3 is made up of 15 amino acids. The V end was cut by 4 bases, the J end by 0 bases, with 15 bases between. The germline gives CDR1 GTSNPN, CDR2 SVGIG (reference sequence). The CDR3: CAWKRPLLANYGYTF. As DNA, the CDR3 is TGTGCCTGGAAGAGGCCTTTGCTTGCTAACTATGGCTACACCTTC.

The chain uses TRBV14 and TRBJ1-3, with 7 nucleotides matching TRBD1. Germline trimming cut 4 bases from V and 0 bases from J; bases unmatched to any gene: 6. The germline V gene encodes CDR1 SGHDN and CDR2 FVKESK. The CDR3 runs to 16 residues. The CDR3 here is CASSLGQTFSGNTIYF. In DNA, the CDR3 is TGTGCCAGCAGCCTGGGACAGACCTTCTCTGGAAACACCATATATTTT.

The rearrangement uses TRBV12-2 and TRBJ2-7; no check of the table's D call, TRBD1, against the DNA was made. TRBV12-2 is labeled a pseudogene. The CDR3 extends over 16 amino acids. For the CDR3, the DNA is TGTGCAAGTCGCTTAGGTAGGGGAAGGTGTTCCTACGAGCAGTACTTC. Translated, it gives CASRLGRGRCSYEQYF.

The rearrangement uses TRBV10-3 and TRBJ1-3; D not certain. V was cut by 2 bases and J by 4 bases, with 6 bases left in between. The CDR3 spans 13 residues. Germline V gives CDR1 ENHRY, CDR2 SYGVKD. CDR3 amino acids: CAISEGVGNTIYF. The CDR3 DNA follows: TGTGCCATCAGTGAGGGTGTCGGAAACACCATATATTTT.

This chain connects TRBV6-6 to TRBJ1-6; D gene unclear. The V gene's germline CDR1 is MNHNY and CDR2 SVGAGI (reference sequence). V shed 8 bases and J shed 7 bases, with 12 bases lying between them. The CDR3 covers 13 residues. The CDR3 sequence: CASSLVRNSPLHF. The CDR3 nucleotides are TGTGCCAGCTCCCTGGTGAGGAATTCACCCCTCCACTTT.

The rearrangement links TRBV9 to TRBJ1-2, with D tentatively TRBD1 (6 bases). Germline loops: CDR1 SGDLS, CDR2 YYNGEE. The germline V and J ends were trimmed by 4 bases and 0 bases, with 19 bases remaining between them. The CDR3 has 17 residues. The CDR3 DNA reads as TGTGCCAGCAGCCCCGAACTGGGGGACACAGCTAACTATGGCTACACCTTC. Protein: CASSPELGDTANYGYTF.

The genes are TRBV7-3 and TRBJ1-6, with 7 bases aligning to TRBD1. With V trimmed by 5 bases and J by 10 bases, 8 bases remained unmatched. The CDR3 is made up of 14 amino acids. The germline gives CDR1 SGHTA, CDR2 FQGTGA. Here the CDR3 reads CASSPDRLGSPLHF. The CDR3 region has the DNA TGTGCCAGCAGCCCGGACAGGCTAGGATCACCCCTCCACTTT.

This clone was seen a single time. The chain links TRBV11-1 to TRBJ2-1, with a tentative D call TRBD1 (5 bases). Trimming left V 5 bases short and J 0 bases short, with 11 bases between. Germline V gene lookup returns CDR1 SGHAT and CDR2 FQDESV (reference sequence). The CDR3 extends over 15 amino acids. The CDR3 DNA reads as TGTGCCAGCAGCCTTTTCCAGGGCTCCTACAATGAGCAGTTCTTC. Its protein is CASSLFQGSYNEQFF.

J is TRBJ2-4 and V is TRBV7-9, with a tentative D call TRBD2 (6 bases). This CDR3 has 18 amino acids. Germline lookup yields CDR1 SEHNR and CDR2 FQNEAQ (reference sequence). Deletions cut 3 bases from V and 9 bases from J, with 27 bases between. In nucleotides, the CDR3 is TGTGCCAGCAGCTTGGGGACTTTAATTCGCCCTAGTGATGGCATTCAGTACTTC. Translation gives CASSLGTLIRPSDGIQYF.

With respect to this clone: An end of the junction does not agree with germline; a read error may underlie this. This chain joins TRBV5-4 and TRBJ2-7; possibly TRBD1 for D (6 bases). Germline V gene data show CDR1 as SGHNT and CDR2 as YYREEE (reference sequence). This CDR3 has 13 residues. The CDR3 loop reads CASSRTPGEEQYF. The CDR3 region has the DNA TGCGCCAGCAGCCGAACCCCAGGGGAAGAGCAGTACTTC.

On this clone itself: In the same sample, other DNA sequences code for this CDR3. This chain links TRBV29-1 with TRBJ1-1, with D unresolved. CDR3 length equals 14 residues. Per the germline V gene, CDR1 is SQVTM and CDR2 is ANQGSEA. Trimming removed 6 bases from V and 4 bases from J, with 18 bases in between. The CDR3 DNA reads TGCAGCGTCGAACTTACTGCGGGGTTCACTGAAGCTTTCTTT. Encoded protein: CSVELTAGFTEAFF.

The chain combines TRBV14 with TRBJ1-2; D gene ambiguous. This CDR3 spans 15 amino acids. V lost 5 bases, J lost 4 bases, and 17 bases lay in between. The germline V gene has CDR1 SGHDN and CDR2 FVKESK. CDR3 in DNA: TGTGCCAGCAGCTTCGCGGACCCCGACGTCTATGGCTACACCTTC. Residues: CASSFADPDVYGYTF.